This T cell receptor (beta chain) came from a study of blood T cells in healthy people across ages. The use of a sample-barcoded 5' primer and a J-beta primer mix characterized a second PCR of roughly 6 to 12 cycles. Via MiXCR, TCRdb re-called the 5' RACE reads, giving one row per CDR3 protein. The sample carries more than 750,000 distinct CDR3 sequences, roughly 28% recorded once. V was cut by 8 bases and J by 5 bases, with 9 bases left in between. The CDR3 sequence is 10 residues long. The germline V gene has CDR1 DFQATT and CDR2 SNEGSKA (reference sequence). Another study also made use of these data, one on T cells of mothers and their children. That work states: For each mother, over 9.5 million TCR beta CDR3 reads were obtained, and for each child, 2.5 million to 3 million.

The source is a woman aged 40 to 50 in good health. The sample taken for sequencing was blood. The chain has TRBV20-1 and TRBJ2-5; D unclear. In nucleotides, the CDR3 is TGCAGTTTGGGTAGGGAGACCCAGTACTTC. Translating gives CSLGRETQYF.